This T cell receptor beta chain comes out of a study of blood T cell repertoires in COVID-19. Sequencing was performed with immunoSEQ multiplex PCR; in TCRdb, only in-frame clones are kept and a portion is missing. The sample has roughly 260,000 clones; around 90% are singletons. V shed 4 bases, J shed 2 bases, and the junction held 8 bases outside the gene matches. The CDR3 is 15 amino acids. Germline CDR1 is SGHNT and CDR2 is YYREEE (reference sequence). Sequenced: peripheral blood. The source is a woman in her forties or fifties who had recovered from COVID-19. V gene TRBV5-4 combines with J gene TRBJ2-7; TRBD2 matches 8 bases. The CDR3: CASSPDGGGTYEQYF. The CDR3 DNA follows: TGTGCCAGCAGCCCCGACGGCGGGGGGACCTACGAGCAGTACTTC.